Listed here are 16 T cell receptor beta chains from one sample, sequenced in a study of tumor and adjacent non-tumor tissue in lung cancer. Three rounds of nested PCR, following a modified ARM-PCR protocol, produced the TCRbeta library. TCRdb passed the multiplex PCR reads through MiXCR, listing each CDR3 protein once. The sample contains 60,000 to 90,000 distinct CDR3 sequences, 65% to 75% of which appear only once. The template was RNA from unsorted bulk tissue. This non-tumor lung sample came from over 3 cm beyond the tumor edge. Specimen: distant non-tumor lung tissue. The receptors were gathered from a woman between 50 and 59 years old with non-small cell lung cancer.

This clonotype was seen many times. The chain couples TRBV12-3 or TRBV12-4 to TRBJ2-1; D is unclear. Trimming stripped 6 bases from V and 5 bases from J, with 11 bases between. The CDR3 extends over 13 amino acids. CDR3 loop: CASRFSVDNEQFF. The CDR3 nucleotides read TGTGCCAGCAGGTTCTCGGTGGACAATGAGCAGTTCTTC.

On this clonotype: Sequence at one end of the junction differs from germline and may be a read error. The chain recombines TRBV11-2 with TRBJ2-7; TRBD2 agrees at 7 bases. CDR1 is SGHAT, CDR2 FQNNGV, per germline. The CDR3 has 14 amino acids. For the CDR3, the DNA is TGTGCCAGCAGCTTACTGGTGGGAGGGCACGAGCAGTATTTC. Protein product: CASSLLVGGHEQYF.

Concerning this clonotype: A read error is likely, as this CDR3 ends without the conserved phenylalanine or tryptophan. The limits of the CDR3 on the DNA are not certain, so only TCRdb's listed CDR3 is given. The chain couples TRBV11-2 to TRBJ2-1; the table assigns TRBD2, which was not confirmed against the DNA. CDR1 is SGHAT, CDR2 FQNNGV, per germline. The CDR3 is 14 residues long, ends included. The CDR3 spells CASGFLAQYNEQFL.

V gene TRBV20-1 combines with J gene TRBJ2-1; TRBD2 is a possible D gene (5 bases). The length of the CDR3 is 14 residues. V lost 5 bases and J lost 8, with 19 bases in between. Germline V gives CDR1 DFQATT, CDR2 SNEGSKA (reference sequence). This CDR3 is CSAAGKGNFHEQFF. CDR3 DNA: TGCAGTGCTGCCGGGAAAGGGAATTTTCATGAGCAGTTCTTC.

This clonotype was picked up many times. This chain uses TRBV12-3 or TRBV12-4 with TRBJ2-7; D gene ambiguous. The CDR3 spans 11 residues. Trimming removed 4 bases at V and 3 bases at J, with 4 bases between. The CDR3 here is CASSSGYEQYF. The CDR3 DNA sequence: TGTGCCAGCAGTTCGGGCTACGAGCAGTACTTC.

As for this clonotype: At one of its ends the junction is not consistent with the germline gene, which may arise from a read error. This chain links TRBV10-2 with TRBJ2-3, with no clear D. Germline loops: CDR1 WSHSY, CDR2 SAAADI. The CDR3 loop spans 11 amino acids. CDR3 amino acids: CASSETDTQYF. The CDR3 region has the DNA TGTGCCAGCAGTGAGACAGATACGCAGTATTTT.

This clonotype has a single count. V and J are TRBV30 and TRBJ2-3; 13 nucleotides agree with TRBD2. Per germline, CDR1 GTSNPN and CDR2 SVGIG (reference sequence). The junction had 9 bases not matched to a gene; V was cut back by 1 base and J by 5 bases. The CDR3 runs 17 residues. CDR3 residues: CAWSDAGLAGVIDTQYF. CDR3 nucleotides: TGTGCCTGGAGTGATGCTGGACTAGCGGGAGTCATAGATACGCAGTATTTT.

The rearrangement links TRBV28 to TRBJ2-2; D is ambiguous. The CDR3 is 14 amino acids. V lost 7 bases to trimming and J lost 0 bases, with 9 bases between them. Germline V gives CDR1 MDHEN, CDR2 SYDVKM. CDR3: CASIAWPNTGELFF. The CDR3 DNA sequence: TGTGCCAGCATTGCGTGGCCGAACACCGGGGAGCTGTTTTTT.

Turning to this clonotype: Since the CDR3 does not end with the conserved phenylalanine or tryptophan, this likely comes from a read error. The genes are TRBV20-1 and TRBJ2-1; D is unclear. The CDR3 loop spans 11 amino acids. CDR1 and CDR2 from the germline V gene are DFQATT and SNEGSKA (reference sequence). The CDR3 DNA is TGCAGTACTTACCGGAACAATGTGCAGTTCTCC. Translation: CSTYRNNVQFS.

This clonotype showed up many times. V and J are TRBV4-2 and TRBJ2-7; unclear D gene. The CDR3 covers 14 residues. CDR1 LGHNA and CDR2 YNFKEQ come from the germline V gene. The ends were cut back, 0 bases at V and 6 bases at J, with 12 bases in the middle. The CDR3: CASSQEISHGEQYF. The CDR3 region has the DNA TGTGCCAGCAGCCAAGAGATTAGTCACGGCGAGCAGTACTTC.

This clonotype was recorded at least ten times. Here the CDR3 DNA reads TGTGCCAGCAGTGAAATGTTGGGCAGGGGAAGCGAGCAGTACTTC. It is translated as CASSEMLGRGSEQYF. This chain links TRBV6-1 with TRBJ2-7, with D maybe TRBD1 (6 bases). CDR3 length: 15 residues. Germline CDR1 reads MNHNS; CDR2 reads SASEGT. Trimming pared 2 bases from V and 6 bases from J, leaving 17 bases between.

In the case of this clonotype: Germline and junction disagree at one end, which may indicate a read error. The chain has TRBV10-3 and TRBJ1-2, with 10 nucleotides matching TRBD1. From germline, CDR1 is ENHRY and CDR2 SYGVKD. The CDR3 runs to 13 residues. CDR3 nucleotide sequence: TGTGCCGTCACCGAGGGACAGGGGTATGGCTACATCTTC. Its translation: CAVTEGQGYGYIF.

The chain is built from TRBV1 and TRBJ2-5; the D segment call TRBD2 is taken from the table without a DNA check. TRBV1 is a recognized pseudogene. This CDR3 spans 15 amino acids. CDR3 bases: TGCACCAGCAGCCAAGATAGCGGCGGTCAAGAGGCCCAGTACTTC. Translating gives CTSSQDSGGQEAQYF.

This chain connects TRBV5-4 to TRBJ2-5; 7 bases agree with TRBD1. V lost 4 bases to trimming and J lost 0 bases; unmatched junction nucleotides: 9. This CDR3 spans 16 amino acids. The germline V gene has CDR1 SGHNT and CDR2 YYREEE (reference sequence). CDR3 DNA sequence: TGTGCCAGCAGCCCCCATAGCAGGGGGTACCAAGAGACCCAGTACTTC. Its protein product is CASSPHSRGYQETQYF.

Comment on this clonotype: Relative to the germline gene, one junction end is altered; a read error may explain this. The chain combines TRBV4-2 with TRBJ2-1, with D perhaps TRBD2 (6 bases). CDR1 is LGHNA and CDR2 is YNFKEQ in the germline V gene. This CDR3 region has 17 residues. The CDR3: CASIQDSASESLYEQFF. CDR3 sequence (DNA): TGTGCCAGCATCCAAGATTCGGCTAGCGAGAGTTTGTATGAACAGTTCTTC.

The chain uses TRBV12-3 or TRBV12-4 and TRBJ1-1; 7 positions match TRBD1. The CDR3 runs 14 residues. The ends lost 6 bases at V and 5 bases at J; junction bases unmatched: 9. Here the CDR3 DNA reads TGTGCCAGCAGGCGCAGGGGGTGGAAGACTGAAGCTTTCTTT. Amino acid sequence: CASRRRGWKTEAFF.